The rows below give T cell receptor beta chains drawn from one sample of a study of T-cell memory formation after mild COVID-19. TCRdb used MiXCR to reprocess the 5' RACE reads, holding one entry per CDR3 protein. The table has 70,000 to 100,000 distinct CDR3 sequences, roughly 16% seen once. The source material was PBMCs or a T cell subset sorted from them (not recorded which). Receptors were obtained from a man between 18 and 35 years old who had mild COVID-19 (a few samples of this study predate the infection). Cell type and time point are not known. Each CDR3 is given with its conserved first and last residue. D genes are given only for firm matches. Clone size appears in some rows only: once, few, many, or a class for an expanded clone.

TGTGCCAGCAGTGAAGGTTGGCTAACTGAGCAGTTCTTC,CASSEGWLTEQFF,TRBV2,.,.,TRBJ2-1
TGTGCCAGCACCCCAGGGGTTCGGGGACAAGAGACCCAGTACTTC,CASTPGVRGQETQYF,TRBV6-5,.,.,TRBJ2-5
TGTGCTAGTGTCCTCGCTCGAGGAGCCTACAATGAGCAGTTCTTC,CASVLARGAYNEQFF,TRBV12-5,.,.,TRBJ2-1
TGTGCCAGCAGTTCGGGCAGGGGGCTGGACGAGCAGTACTTC,CASSSGRGLDEQYF,TRBV6-2/TRBV6-3,TRBD1,.,TRBJ2-7
TGTGCCAGCAGCTTCAGGCGTTTTGGTAATGAAAAACTGTTTTTT,CASSFRRFGNEKLFF,TRBV7-9,.,few,TRBJ1-4
TGCGCCAGCAGCTTGAGGGGAAGCGGGGGAATTCCCTATGAGCAGTTCTTC,CASSLRGSGGIPYEQFF,TRBV5-1,TRBD2,few,TRBJ2-1
TGTGCCAGCAGCTTAGATGGGGGGCGCGGACGTAATGAAAAACTGTTTTTT,CASSLDGGRGRNEKLFF,TRBV11-2,.,.,TRBJ1-4
TGTGCCAGCATCCCAGACAAAGGGTCGGACAGGGCCTATGGCTACACCTTC,CASIPDKGSDRAYGYTF,TRBV6-1,TRBD1,.,TRBJ1-2
TGTGCCAGCAGTGTCGAGGCCGCCAAAAACATTCAGTACTTC,CASSVEAAKNIQYF,TRBV2,.,few,TRBJ2-4
TGTGCCAGCAGCTTAACGGGGGTGGCCACAGATACGCAGTATTTT,CASSLTGVATDTQYF,TRBV7-3,.,many,TRBJ2-3
TGTGCCAGCAGCTTAGCGAGGACAGCAAATTCACCCCTCCACTTT,CASSLARTANSPLHF,TRBV7-9,.,.,TRBJ1-6
TGTGCCTGGGCGTTTAATGAGCAGTTCTTC,CAWAFNEQFF,TRBV30,.,.,TRBJ2-1
TGTGCCAGCGGCCCGGGACAAACTAATCAGCCCCAGCATTTT,CASGPGQTNQPQHF,TRBV12-3/TRBV12-4,.,few,TRBJ1-5
TGCGCCAGCAGCCAACAGCAGGAGGGGGGCTCTGGGGCCAACGTCCTGACTTTC,CASSQQQEGGSGANVLTF,TRBV4-3,.,many,TRBJ2-6
TGTGCCAGCAGCTTAGCGGCGGCGGGGTACGAGCAGTACTTC,CASSLAAAGYEQYF,TRBV7-6,.,once,TRBJ2-7
TGCAGCGTTGACTCCGGGGCCAACGTCCTGACTTTC,CSVDSGANVLTF,TRBV29-1,.,.,TRBJ2-6
TGTGCCAGCAGTTTGGGACACCGCTCCTACGAGCAGTACTTC,CASSLGHRSYEQYF,TRBV27,.,.,TRBJ2-7
TGCGCCAGCAGCCTGTTACAGGGGGCGGGTAACATTCAGTACTTC,CASSLLQGAGNIQYF,TRBV4-1,TRBD1,few,TRBJ2-4
TGTGCCAGCACCAACTCCGGGAGTGAAAAACTGTTTTTT,CASTNSGSEKLFF,TRBV6-6,.,.,TRBJ1-4
TGTGCCAGCAGGATATTGGAGGCCGGGGAGCTGTTTTTT,CASRILEAGELFF,TRBV6-5,.,many,TRBJ2-2
TGTGCCGTCCTAGGAGATCTCGGAAAACTGTTTTTT,CAVLGDLGKLFF,TRBV10-3,.,.,TRBJ1-4
TGTGCCAGCAGTAATAGTCCCTCGCCCCCGCTTGGGCAGTACTTC,CASSNSPSPPLGQYF,TRBV6-6,.,many,TRBJ2-7
TGCGCCAGCAGCTTGGCCTACAATGAGCAGTTCTTC,CASSLAYNEQFF,TRBV5-1,.,few,TRBJ2-1
TGTGCCAGCAGCTTAGGTAGGTCTGGATCAGCCTACGAGCAGTACTTC,CASSLGRSGSAYEQYF,TRBV7-6,.,.,TRBJ2-7
TGCAGCGTTGCGGGTCACAGGGTAGACACAGATACGCAGTATTTT,CSVAGHRVDTDTQYF,TRBV29-1,.,.,TRBJ2-3
TGTGCCAGCAGTTACGGGGGTGGGGCCAACGTCCTGACTTTC,CASSYGGGANVLTF,TRBV6-2/TRBV6-3,.,many,TRBJ2-6
TGTGCCATCAGTGGGACCGATAGCTCCTACAATGAGCAGTTCTTC,CAISGTDSSYNEQFF,TRBV10-3,.,few,TRBJ2-1